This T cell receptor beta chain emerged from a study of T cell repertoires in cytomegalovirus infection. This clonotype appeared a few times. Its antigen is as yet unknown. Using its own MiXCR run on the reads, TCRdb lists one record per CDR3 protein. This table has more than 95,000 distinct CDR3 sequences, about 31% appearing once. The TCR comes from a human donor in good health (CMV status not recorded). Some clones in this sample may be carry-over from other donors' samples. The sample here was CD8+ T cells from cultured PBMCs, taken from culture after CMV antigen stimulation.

The DNA for the CDR3 is TGTGCCAGCAGCCATAGGACCGGGGAGCTGTTTTTT. This codes for CASSHRTGELFF. The V and J genes are TRBV3-1 and TRBJ2-2; D remains unclear. With 3 bases removed from V and 5 bases from J, the gap between germline ends came to 4 bases. Germline CDR1 reads LGHDT; CDR2 reads YNNKEL (reference sequence). This CDR3 spans 12 amino acids.